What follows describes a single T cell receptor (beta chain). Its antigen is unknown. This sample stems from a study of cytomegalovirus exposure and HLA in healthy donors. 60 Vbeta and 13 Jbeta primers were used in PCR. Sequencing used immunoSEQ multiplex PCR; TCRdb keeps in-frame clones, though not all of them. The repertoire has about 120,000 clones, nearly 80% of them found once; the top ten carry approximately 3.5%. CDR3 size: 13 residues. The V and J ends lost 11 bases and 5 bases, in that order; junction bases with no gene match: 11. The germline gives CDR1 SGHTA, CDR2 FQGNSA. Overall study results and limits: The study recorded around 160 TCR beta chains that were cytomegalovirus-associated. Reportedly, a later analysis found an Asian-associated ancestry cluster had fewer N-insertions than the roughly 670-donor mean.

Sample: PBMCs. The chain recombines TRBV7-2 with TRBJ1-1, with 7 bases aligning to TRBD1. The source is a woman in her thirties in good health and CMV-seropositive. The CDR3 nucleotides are TGTGCCGGTTCTCGGGACAGTGGAACTGAAGCTTTCTTT. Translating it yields CAGSRDSGTEAFF.